This T cell receptor beta chain originates from a study of HIV-infected children after antiretroviral therapy interruption. Study-wide results and caveats: Naive CD4+ CDR3 sharing between time points fell after interruption began.

The CDR3 totals 14 residues. Trimming cost V 6 bases and J 4 bases; bases outside gene matches: 6. RNA-based 3' RACE libraries used unique molecular identifiers. One entry per CDR3 protein, called by TCRdb with MiXCR from the 3' RACE reads. The sample includes about 89,000 distinct CDR3 sequences, about 7% seen only once; the top ten take around 1.1%. Treatment specified: PENTA 11 planned treatment interruption arm or continuous ART arm. Samples needed at least 5 million viable cryopreserved PBMCs. This clonotype was detected a few times. The antigen is not known. The receptor was isolated from a pool of human donors with HIV. The material was CD45RA+ CD4+ T cells from PBMCs, pooled from several time points, obtained from a donor given antiretroviral therapy, either interrupted or continuous. Subset in this sample: naive CD4+ CD45RA+ CD45RO- T cells. The rearrangement uses TRBV12-3 or TRBV12-4 and TRBJ1-3, with TRBD1 matching 7 bases. In DNA, the CDR3 is TGTGCCAGCAGACCGACAGGGATAGGAAACACCATATATTTT. It yields the protein CASRPTGIGNTIYF.